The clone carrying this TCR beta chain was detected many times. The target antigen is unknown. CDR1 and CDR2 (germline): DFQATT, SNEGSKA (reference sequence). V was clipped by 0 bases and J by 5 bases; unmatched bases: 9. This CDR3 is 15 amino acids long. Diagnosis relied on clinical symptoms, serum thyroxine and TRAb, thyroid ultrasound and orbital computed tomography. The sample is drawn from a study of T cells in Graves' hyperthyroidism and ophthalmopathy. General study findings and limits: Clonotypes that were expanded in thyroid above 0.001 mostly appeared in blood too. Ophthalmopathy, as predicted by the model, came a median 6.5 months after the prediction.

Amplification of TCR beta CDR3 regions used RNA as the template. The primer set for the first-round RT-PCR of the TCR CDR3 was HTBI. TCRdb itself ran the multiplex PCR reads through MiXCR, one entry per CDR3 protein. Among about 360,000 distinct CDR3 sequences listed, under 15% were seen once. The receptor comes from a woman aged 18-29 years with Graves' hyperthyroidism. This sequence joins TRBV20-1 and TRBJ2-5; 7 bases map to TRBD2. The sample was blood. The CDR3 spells CSARDLILAEETQYF. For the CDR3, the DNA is TGCAGTGCTAGAGATCTCATCCTAGCGGAGGAGACCCAGTACTTC.